One sample yielded the 16 T cell receptor beta chains listed below, sequenced in a study of T cells in Graves' hyperthyroidism and ophthalmopathy. The CDR3 regions of TCR beta were amplified from RNA transcripts. HTBI primers were used for first-round RT-PCR of the TCR CDR3. A single record per CDR3 protein comes from TCRdb applying MiXCR to the multiplex PCR reads. Among approximately 560,000 distinct CDR3 sequences listed, 15% to 17% were seen once. Sequencing was performed on blood. These receptors were obtained from a woman aged 30 to 39 with Graves' hyperthyroidism.

The chain couples TRBV9 to TRBJ2-7; no clear D gene. Germline V gene lookup returns CDR1 SGDLS and CDR2 YYNGEE. The CDR3 is 12 amino acids. Trimming left V 4 bases short and J 6 bases short, with 11 bases between. DNA of the CDR3: TGTGCCAGCAGCCCCAATTTCGGCGAGCAGTACTTC. Encoded protein: CASSPNFGEQYF.

There are many counts of this clonotype. In DNA form, the CDR3 reads TGTGCCAGCTCACCACAGTCCCACGTGAACACTGAAGCTTTCTTT. Translating gives CASSPQSHVNTEAFF. The V call is TRBV18, the J call TRBJ1-1, with no clear D. Per germline, CDR1 KGHSH and CDR2 LQKENI. There are 15 residues in the CDR3. V shed 1 base and J shed 0 bases, with 9 bases lying between them.

This clonotype has at least ten counts. The chain is built from TRBV7-8 and TRBJ2-7, with 7 bases lining up with TRBD2. Per the germline V gene, CDR1 is SGHVS and CDR2 is FQNEAQ. The junction had 4 bases not matched to a gene; V was cut back by 5 bases and J by 3 bases. This CDR3 has 13 amino acids. CDR3 sequence (DNA): TGTGCCAGCAGCCAGCGGGACTTCTACGAGCAGTACTTC. Translated: CASSQRDFYEQYF.

The genes are TRBV24-1 and TRBJ2-5, with 7 bases that match TRBD1. The CDR3 has 15 amino acids. Germline lookup yields CDR1 KGHDR and CDR2 SFDVKD. The J segment lost 0 bases and the V segment lost 5 bases, leaving 5 bases of the junction unmatched. The DNA of the CDR3 is TGTGCCACCAGTGCCCTCGGACAGGACCAAGAGACCCAGTACTTC. As protein: CATSALGQDQETQYF.

The chain recombines TRBV24-1 with TRBJ2-1; D unclear. The CDR3 has 14 residues. The ends were cut back, 5 bases at V and 5 bases at J, with 12 bases in the middle. Germline V gene data show CDR1 as KGHDR and CDR2 as SFDVKD. CDR3 loop: CATSAPDGHNEQFF. Written as DNA, the CDR3 is TGTGCCACCAGTGCCCCCGACGGCCACAATGAGCAGTTCTTC.

The chain employs TRBV24-1 and TRBJ2-1; 9 bases line up with TRBD1. Trimming cost V 4 bases and J 3 bases; bases outside gene matches: 6. The germline CDR1 and CDR2 sequences are KGHDR and SFDVKD. The CDR3 has 16 residues. In nucleotides, the CDR3 is TGTGCCACCAGTGACACCGGGACAGGGAACTACAATGAGCAGTTCTTC. Its translation: CATSDTGTGNYNEQFF.

This chain uses TRBV11-3 with TRBJ2-1; possibly TRBD2 for D (6 bases). Trimming left V 5 bases short and J 7 bases short, with 18 bases between. Germline CDR1 is SGHNT and CDR2 is YENEEA. This CDR3 is 15 amino acids long. CDR3 residues: CASSKRAGIRNEQFF. The CDR3 DNA is TGTGCCAGCAGCAAGCGAGCGGGTATCAGGAATGAGCAGTTCTTC.

The chain combines TRBV20-1 with TRBJ2-5, with a weak D call TRBD1 (5 bases). Trimming pared 8 bases from V and 2 bases from J, leaving 12 bases between. The CDR3 consists of 12 residues. Germline CDR1 DFQATT, CDR2 SNEGSKA (reference sequence). The CDR3 DNA sequence: TGCAGTCCCCAGGGCAGACAAGAGACCCAGTACTTC. Translated, it gives CSPQGRQETQYF.

The CDR3 protein is CASSTTITGILTHEQYF. CDR3 nucleotide sequence: TGTGCCAGTAGTACCACTATTACAGGGATCCTTACCCACGAGCAGTACTTC. V gene TRBV19 combines with J gene TRBJ2-7; TRBD1 is a possible D gene (6 bases). CDR1 is LNHDA and CDR2 is SQIVND in the germline V gene (reference sequence). The CDR3 spans 17 residues. The ends were cut back, 4 bases at V and 5 bases at J, with 24 bases in the middle.

The table lists this clonotype with many counts. J is TRBJ1-4 and V is TRBV24-1; D remains unclear. CDR3 length equals 15 residues. Trimming left V 3 bases short and J 5 bases short, with 12 bases between. Germline CDR1 is KGHDR and CDR2 is SFDVKD. This chain's CDR3 is CATSDGLTPNEKLFF. CDR3 bases: TGTGCCACCAGTGATGGGTTGACACCGAATGAAAAACTGTTTTTT.

This clonotype was observed a handful of times. The chain joins TRBV5-1 to TRBJ2-1; a possible D gene is TRBD2 (5 bases). From germline, CDR1 is SGHRS and CDR2 YFSETQ. The length of the CDR3 is 13 residues. V was pared by 3 bases and J by 9 bases, with 13 bases between. The CDR3 reads CASSSLVRGEQFF. DNA of the CDR3: TGCGCCAGCAGCTCCTTGGTTCGGGGTGAGCAGTTCTTC. Full variable domain (missing parts from reference TRBV5-1 and TRBJ2-1): KAGVTQTPRYLIKTRGQQVTLSCSPISGHRSVSWYQQTPGQGLQFLFEYFSETQRNKGNFPGRFSGRQFSNSRSEMNVSTLELGDSALYLCASSSLVRGEQFFGPGTRLTVL.

With respect to this clonotype: Since a much larger clone is just one base distant, this may be a read error. The chain combines TRBV6-1 with TRBJ2-7; D may be TRBD2 (5 bases). Trimming took 3 bases from V and 0 from J, leaving 12 bases between them. This CDR3 spans 15 amino acids. Germline V gene lookup returns CDR1 MNHNS and CDR2 SASEGT. The CDR3 sequence: CASSESGKNSYEQYF. The CDR3 DNA follows: TGTGCCAGCAGTGAGTCGGGGAAGAACTCCTACGAGCAGTACTTC.

This clonotype showed up just a few times. The J gene is TRBJ2-1, the V gene TRBV10-3, with 10 bases fitting TRBD2. V dropped 5 bases and J dropped 0; count of bases not matched to a gene: 7. Germline V lookup: CDR1 ENHRY, CDR2 SYGVKD. The CDR3 is 17 amino acids. CDR3 region: CAISRGAGGSSYNEQFF. The CDR3, as DNA: TGTGCCATCAGTCGGGGAGCGGGAGGGAGCTCCTACAATGAGCAGTTCTTC.

Regarding this clonotype: A much more abundant neighbour one base away suggests this may be a read error. The V call is TRBV7-3, the J call TRBJ2-7; the D gene is possibly TRBD1 (6 bases). There are 14 residues in the CDR3. V was trimmed by 5 bases and J by 4 bases, leaving 15 bases between them. Germline V gene data show CDR1 as SGHTA and CDR2 as FQGTGA. DNA of the CDR3: TGTGCCAGCAGCAAACAAAACAGGGATTACGAGCAGTACTTC. This sequence encodes CASSKQNRDYEQYF.

This clonotype was found many times. V and J are TRBV3-1 and TRBJ1-5; D remains unclear. This CDR3 region has 14 residues. The V and J ends lost 1 base and 7 bases respectively, with 11 bases between them. The V gene's germline CDR1 is LGHDT and CDR2 YNNKEL (reference sequence). CDR3 nucleotide sequence: TGTGCCAGCAGCCAAGGGGTTACGCAGCAGCCCCAGCATTTT. It encodes CASSQGVTQQPQHF. Supplemented by reference TRBV3-1 and TRBJ1-5, the full variable domain reads DTAVSQTPKYLVTQMGNDKSIKCEQNLGHDTMYWYKQDSKKFLKIMFSYNNKELIINETVPNRFSPKSPDKAHLNLHINSLELGDSAVYFCASSQGVTQQPQHFGDGTRLSIL.

This clonotype has at least ten counts. The chain joins TRBV7-2 to TRBJ2-7; D could derive from TRBD1 or TRBD2 (5 bases each). The CDR3 covers 14 residues. V was pared by 7 bases and J by 0 bases, with 13 bases between. In germline, CDR1 is SGHTA, CDR2 FQGNSA. CDR3 amino acids: CASTYTGGSYEQYF. CDR3 sequence (DNA): TGTGCCAGCACTTATACAGGAGGCTCCTACGAGCAGTACTTC.